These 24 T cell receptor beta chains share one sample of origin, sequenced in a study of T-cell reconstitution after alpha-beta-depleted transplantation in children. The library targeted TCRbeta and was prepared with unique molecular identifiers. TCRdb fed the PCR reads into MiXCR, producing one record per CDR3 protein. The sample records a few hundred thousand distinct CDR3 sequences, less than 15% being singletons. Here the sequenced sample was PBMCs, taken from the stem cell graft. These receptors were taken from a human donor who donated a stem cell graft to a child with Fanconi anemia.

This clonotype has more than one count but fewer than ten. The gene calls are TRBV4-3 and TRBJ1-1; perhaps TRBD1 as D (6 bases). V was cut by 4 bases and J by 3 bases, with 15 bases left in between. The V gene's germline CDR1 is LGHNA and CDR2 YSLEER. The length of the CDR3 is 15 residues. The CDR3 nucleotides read TGCGCCAGCAGCCCCACCGTAGGGGGGGACACTGAAGCTTTCTTT. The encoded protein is CASSPTVGGDTEAFF.

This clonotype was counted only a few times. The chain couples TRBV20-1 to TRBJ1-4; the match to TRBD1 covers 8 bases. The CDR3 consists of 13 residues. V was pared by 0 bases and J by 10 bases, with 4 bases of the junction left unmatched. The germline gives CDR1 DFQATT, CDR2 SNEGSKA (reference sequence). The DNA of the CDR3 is TGCAGTGCTAGAGATGACAGGGGAGGAAAACTGTTTTTT. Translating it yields CSARDDRGGKLFF.

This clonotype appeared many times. Written as DNA, the CDR3 is TGCGCCAGCAGCTTGGAGGGACAGGGGGTAGGAGATACGCAGTATTTT. Translation: CASSLEGQGVGDTQYF. The chain joins TRBV5-1 to TRBJ2-3; 11 nucleotides align to TRBD1. With V trimmed by 0 bases and J by 5 bases, 5 bases remained unmatched. CDR1 SGHRS and CDR2 YFSETQ come from the germline V gene. The CDR3 covers 16 residues.

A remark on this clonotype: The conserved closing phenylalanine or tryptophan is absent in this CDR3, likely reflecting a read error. Written as DNA, the CDR3 is TGCGCCAGCAGCTTGGGGTCAGGGGATGGCTACACCTAC. It is translated as CASSLGSGDGYTY. The chain couples TRBV5-1 to TRBJ1-2, with D perhaps matching TRBD1 (6 bases). Germline-derived CDR1 and CDR2 are SGHRS and YFSETQ. The length of the CDR3 is 13 residues. The V end was cut by 0 bases, the J end by 6 bases, with 9 bases between.

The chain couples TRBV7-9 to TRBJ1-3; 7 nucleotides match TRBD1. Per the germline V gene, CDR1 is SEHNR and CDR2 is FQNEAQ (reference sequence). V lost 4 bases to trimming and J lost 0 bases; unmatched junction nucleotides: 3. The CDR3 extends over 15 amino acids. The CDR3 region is CASSSDRDSGNTIYF. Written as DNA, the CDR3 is TGTGCCAGCAGCTCAGACAGGGACTCTGGAAACACCATATATTTT. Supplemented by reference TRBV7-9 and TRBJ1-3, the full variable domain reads DTGVSQNPRHKITKRGQNVTFRCDPISEHNRLYWYRQTLGQGPEFLTYFQNEAQLEKSRLLSDRFSAERPKGSFSTLEIQRTEQGDSAMYLCASSSDRDSGNTIYFGEGSWLTVV.

The CDR3 here is CASSAGQAIYEQYF. The CDR3 region has the DNA TGTGCCAGCAGCGCTGGACAGGCGATCTACGAGCAGTACTTC. The genes are TRBV14 and TRBJ2-7; 7 nucleotides line up with TRBD1. Germline CDR1 reads SGHDN; CDR2 reads FVKESK. The CDR3 covers 14 residues. V gave up 5 bases and J gave up 3 bases; unmatched junction bases: 7.

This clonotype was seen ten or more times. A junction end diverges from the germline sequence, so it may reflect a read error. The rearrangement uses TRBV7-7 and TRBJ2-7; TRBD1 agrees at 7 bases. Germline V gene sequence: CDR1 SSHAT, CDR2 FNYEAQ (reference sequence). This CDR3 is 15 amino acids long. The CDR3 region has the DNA TGTGCTAGCAGCTTAGGGCCAGGGGGCTCCTACGAGCAGTACTTC. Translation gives CASSLGPGGSYEQYF.

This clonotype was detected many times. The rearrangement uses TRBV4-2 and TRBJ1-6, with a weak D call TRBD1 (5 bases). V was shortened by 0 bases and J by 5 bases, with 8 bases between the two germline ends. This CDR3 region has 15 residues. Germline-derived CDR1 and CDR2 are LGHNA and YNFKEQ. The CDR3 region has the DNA TGTGCCAGCAGCCAAGATCGCAGGGATAATTCACCCCTCCACTTT. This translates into CASSQDRRDNSPLHF.

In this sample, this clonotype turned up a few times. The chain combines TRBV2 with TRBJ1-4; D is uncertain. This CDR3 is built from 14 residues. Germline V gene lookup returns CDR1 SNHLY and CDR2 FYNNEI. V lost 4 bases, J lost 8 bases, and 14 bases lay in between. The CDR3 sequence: CASSASRDREKLFF. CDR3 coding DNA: TGTGCCAGCAGTGCAAGTAGGGATCGGGAAAAACTGTTTTTT.

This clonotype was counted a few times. CDR3 loop: CANEWTGASGGYGYTF. The CDR3 nucleotides read TGTGCCAACGAGTGGACAGGGGCCTCGGGGGGCTATGGCTACACCTTC. This chain uses TRBV7-9 with TRBJ1-2, with TRBD1 matching 9 bases. The CDR3 has 16 amino acids. CDR1 and CDR2 from the germline V gene are SEHNR and FQNEAQ (reference sequence). With 10 bases clipped from V and 4 bases from J, the junction kept 16 bases outside the gene matches.

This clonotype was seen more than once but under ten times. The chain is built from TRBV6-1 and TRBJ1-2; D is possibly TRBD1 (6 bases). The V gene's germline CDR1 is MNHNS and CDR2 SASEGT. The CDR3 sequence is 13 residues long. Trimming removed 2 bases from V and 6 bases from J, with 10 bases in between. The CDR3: CASSENRGNGYTF. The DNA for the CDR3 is TGTGCCAGCAGTGAAAATAGGGGGAATGGCTACACCTTC.

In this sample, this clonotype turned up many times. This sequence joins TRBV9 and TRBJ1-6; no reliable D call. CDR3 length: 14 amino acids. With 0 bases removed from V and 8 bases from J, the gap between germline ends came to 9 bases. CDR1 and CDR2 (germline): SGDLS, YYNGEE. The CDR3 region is CASSVGGFDSPLHF. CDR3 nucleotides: TGTGCCAGCAGCGTAGGAGGGTTTGATTCACCCCTCCACTTT. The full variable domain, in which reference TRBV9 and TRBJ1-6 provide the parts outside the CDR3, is DSGVTQTPKHLITATGQRVTLRCSPRSGDLSVYWYQQSLDQGLQFLIQYYNGEERAKGNILERFSAQQFPDLHSELNLSSLELGDSALYFCASSVGGFDSPLHFGNGTRLTVT.

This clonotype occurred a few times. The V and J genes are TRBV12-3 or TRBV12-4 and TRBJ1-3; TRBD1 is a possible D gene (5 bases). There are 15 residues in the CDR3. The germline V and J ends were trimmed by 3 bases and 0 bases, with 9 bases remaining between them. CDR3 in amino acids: CASSFSGGSGNTIYF. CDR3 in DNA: TGTGCCAGCAGTTTTAGTGGGGGCTCTGGAAACACCATATATTTT.

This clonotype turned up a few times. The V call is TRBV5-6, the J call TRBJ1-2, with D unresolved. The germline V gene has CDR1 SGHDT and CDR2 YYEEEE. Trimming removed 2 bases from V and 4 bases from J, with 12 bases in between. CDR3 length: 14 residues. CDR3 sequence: CASSFYGPGYGYTF. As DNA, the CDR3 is TGTGCCAGCAGCTTCTACGGCCCTGGCTATGGCTACACCTTC. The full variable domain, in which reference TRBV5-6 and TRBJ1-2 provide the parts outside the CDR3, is DAGVTQSPTHLIKTRGQQVTLRCSPKSGHDTVSWYQQALGQGPQFIFQYYEEEERQRGNFPDRFSGHQFPNYSSELNVNALLLGDSALYLCASSFYGPGYGYTFGSGTRLTVV.

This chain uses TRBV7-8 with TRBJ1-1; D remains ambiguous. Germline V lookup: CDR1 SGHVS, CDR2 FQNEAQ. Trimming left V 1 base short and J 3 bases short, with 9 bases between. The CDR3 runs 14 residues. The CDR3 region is CASSLGIMDTEAFF. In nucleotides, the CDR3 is TGTGCCAGCAGCTTAGGGATAATGGACACTGAAGCTTTCTTT.

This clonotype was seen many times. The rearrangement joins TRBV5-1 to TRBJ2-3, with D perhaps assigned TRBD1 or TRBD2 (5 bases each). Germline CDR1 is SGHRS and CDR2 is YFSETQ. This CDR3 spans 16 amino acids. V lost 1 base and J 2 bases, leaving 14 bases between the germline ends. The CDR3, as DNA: TGCGCCAGCAGCTTGTTGGGAAGGGGACCCACAGATACGCAGTATTTT. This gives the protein CASSLLGRGPTDTQYF.

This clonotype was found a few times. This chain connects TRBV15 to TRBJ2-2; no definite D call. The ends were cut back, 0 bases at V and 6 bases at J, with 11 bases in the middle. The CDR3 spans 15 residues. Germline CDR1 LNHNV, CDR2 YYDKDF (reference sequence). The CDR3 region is CATSRDIGSAGELFF. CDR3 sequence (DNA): TGTGCCACCAGCAGAGATATAGGGTCTGCCGGGGAGCTGTTTTTT.

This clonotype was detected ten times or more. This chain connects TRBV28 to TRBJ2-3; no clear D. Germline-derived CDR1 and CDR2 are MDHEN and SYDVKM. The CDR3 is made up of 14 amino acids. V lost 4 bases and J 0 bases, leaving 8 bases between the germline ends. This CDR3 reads CASSSGQSTDTQYF. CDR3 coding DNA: TGTGCCAGCAGTTCCGGTCAAAGCACAGATACGCAGTATTTT.

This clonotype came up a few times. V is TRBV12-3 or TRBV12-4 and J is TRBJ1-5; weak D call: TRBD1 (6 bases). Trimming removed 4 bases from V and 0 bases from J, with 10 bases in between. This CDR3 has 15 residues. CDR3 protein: CASSYRDPSNQPQHF. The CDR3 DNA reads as TGTGCCAGCAGTTACAGGGACCCTAGCAATCAGCCCCAGCATTTT.

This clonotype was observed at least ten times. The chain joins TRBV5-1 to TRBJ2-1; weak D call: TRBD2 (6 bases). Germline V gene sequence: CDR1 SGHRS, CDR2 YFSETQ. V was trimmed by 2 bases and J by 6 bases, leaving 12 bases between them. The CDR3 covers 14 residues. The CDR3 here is CASSLGGVANEQFF. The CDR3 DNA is TGCGCCAGCAGCTTAGGCGGGGTGGCCAATGAGCAGTTCTTC.

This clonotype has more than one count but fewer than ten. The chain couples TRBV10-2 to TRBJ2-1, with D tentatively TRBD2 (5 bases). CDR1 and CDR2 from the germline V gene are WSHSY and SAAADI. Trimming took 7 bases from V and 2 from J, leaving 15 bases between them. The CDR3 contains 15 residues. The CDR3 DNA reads TGCGCCAGCACCCTCGGGAATCGACCCTACAATGAGCAGTTCTTC. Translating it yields CASTLGNRPYNEQFF.

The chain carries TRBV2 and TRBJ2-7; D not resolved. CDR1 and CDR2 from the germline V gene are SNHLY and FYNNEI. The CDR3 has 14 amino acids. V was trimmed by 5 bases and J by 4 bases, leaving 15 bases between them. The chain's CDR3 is CASSPSITTYEQYV. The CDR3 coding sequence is TGTGCCAGCAGTCCCTCGATTACTACTTACGAGCAGTACGTC.

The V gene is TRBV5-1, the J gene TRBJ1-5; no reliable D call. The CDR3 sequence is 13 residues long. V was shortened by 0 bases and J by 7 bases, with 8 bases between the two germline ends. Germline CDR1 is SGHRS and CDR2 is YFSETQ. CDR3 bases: TGCGCCAGCAGCTTGGATGGGGAACAGCCCCAGCATTTT. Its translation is CASSLDGEQPQHF.

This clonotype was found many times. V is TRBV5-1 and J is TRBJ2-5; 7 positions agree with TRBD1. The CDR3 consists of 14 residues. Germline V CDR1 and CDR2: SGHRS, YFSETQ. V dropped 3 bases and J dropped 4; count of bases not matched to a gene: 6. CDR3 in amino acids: CASSSTGAGETQYF. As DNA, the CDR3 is TGCGCCAGCAGCTCCACAGGGGCGGGAGAGACCCAGTACTTC.